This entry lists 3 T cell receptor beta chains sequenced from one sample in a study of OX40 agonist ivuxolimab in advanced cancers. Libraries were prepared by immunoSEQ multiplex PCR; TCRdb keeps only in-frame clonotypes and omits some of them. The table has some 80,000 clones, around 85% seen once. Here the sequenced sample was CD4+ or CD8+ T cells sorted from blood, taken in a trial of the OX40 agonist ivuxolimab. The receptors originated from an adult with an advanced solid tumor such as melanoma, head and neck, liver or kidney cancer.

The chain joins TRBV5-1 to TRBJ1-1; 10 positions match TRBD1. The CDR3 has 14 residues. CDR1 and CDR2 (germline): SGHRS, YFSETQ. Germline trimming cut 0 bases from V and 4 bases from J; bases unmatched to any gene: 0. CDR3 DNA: TGCGCCAGCAGCTTGGGACAGGGGGCCACTGAAGCTTTCTTT. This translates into CASSLGQGATEAFF.

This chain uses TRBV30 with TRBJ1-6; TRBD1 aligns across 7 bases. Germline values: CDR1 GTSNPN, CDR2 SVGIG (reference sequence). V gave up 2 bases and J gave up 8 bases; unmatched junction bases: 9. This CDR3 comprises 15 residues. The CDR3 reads CAWSKGQVVYSPLHF. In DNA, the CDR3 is TGTGCCTGGAGTAAAGGACAGGTCGTCTATTCACCCCTCCACTTT.

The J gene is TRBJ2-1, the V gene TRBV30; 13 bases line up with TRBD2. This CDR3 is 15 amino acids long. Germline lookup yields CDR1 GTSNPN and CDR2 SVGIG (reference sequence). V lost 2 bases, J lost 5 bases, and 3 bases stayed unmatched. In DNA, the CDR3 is TGTGCCTGGAGTTCACTAGCGGGGGGGAACAATGAGCAGTTCTTC. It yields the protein CAWSSLAGGNNEQFF.